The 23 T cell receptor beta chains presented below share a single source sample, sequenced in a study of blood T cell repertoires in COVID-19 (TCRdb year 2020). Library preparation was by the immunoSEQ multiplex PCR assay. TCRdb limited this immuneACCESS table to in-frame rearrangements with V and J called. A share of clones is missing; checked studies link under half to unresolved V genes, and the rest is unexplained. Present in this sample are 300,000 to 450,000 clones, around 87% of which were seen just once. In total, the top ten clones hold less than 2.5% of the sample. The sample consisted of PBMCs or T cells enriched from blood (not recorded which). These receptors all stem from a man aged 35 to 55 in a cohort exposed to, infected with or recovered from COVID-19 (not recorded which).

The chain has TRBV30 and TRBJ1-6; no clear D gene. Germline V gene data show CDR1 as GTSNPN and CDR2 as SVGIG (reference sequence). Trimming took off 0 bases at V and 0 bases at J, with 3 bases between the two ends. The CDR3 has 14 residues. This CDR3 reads CAWSVSSYNSPLHF. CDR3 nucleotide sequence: TGTGCCTGGAGTGTTAGCTCCTATAATTCACCCCTCCACTTT.

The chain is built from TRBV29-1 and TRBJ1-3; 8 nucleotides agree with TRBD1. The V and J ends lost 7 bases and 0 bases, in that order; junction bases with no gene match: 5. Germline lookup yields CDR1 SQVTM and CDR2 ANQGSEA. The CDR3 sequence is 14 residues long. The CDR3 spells CSARTGSSGNTIYF. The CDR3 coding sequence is TGCAGCGCTCGGACAGGGAGCTCTGGAAACACCATATATTTT.

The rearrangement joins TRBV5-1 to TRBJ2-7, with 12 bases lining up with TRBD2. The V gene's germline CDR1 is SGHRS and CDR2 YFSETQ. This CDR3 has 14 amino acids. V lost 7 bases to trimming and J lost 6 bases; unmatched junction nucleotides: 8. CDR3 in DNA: TGCGCCAGCGGCCCGGGACTAGCGGGCCTCGAGCAGTACTTC. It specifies CASGPGLAGLEQYF.

This CDR3 is CASRPGRLNTEAFF. In nucleotides, the CDR3 is TGTGCCAGCAGACCAGGGAGGTTGAACACTGAAGCTTTCTTT. V and J are TRBV6-5 and TRBJ1-1; possibly TRBD1 for D (5 bases). With 6 bases removed from V and 0 bases from J, the gap between germline ends came to 11 bases. The CDR3 runs to 14 residues. Germline CDR1 MNHEY, CDR2 SVGAGI.

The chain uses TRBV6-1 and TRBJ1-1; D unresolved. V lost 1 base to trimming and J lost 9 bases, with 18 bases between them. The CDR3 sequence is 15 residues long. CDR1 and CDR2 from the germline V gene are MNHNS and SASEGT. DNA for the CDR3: TGTGCCAGCAGTGAAGACAGAAACCGTAAAGTTAAAGCTTTCTTT. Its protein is CASSEDRNRKVKAFF.

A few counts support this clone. As DNA, the CDR3 is TGCGCCAGCAGCTTGGTTGGACAGGGTCGGGGCTACACCTTC. Its protein product is CASSLVGQGRGYTF. The rearrangement links TRBV5-1 to TRBJ1-2; the match to TRBD1 covers 8 bases. The CDR3 has 14 residues. The J segment lost 8 bases and the V segment lost 0 bases, leaving 6 bases of the junction unmatched. The germline gives CDR1 SGHRS, CDR2 YFSETQ.

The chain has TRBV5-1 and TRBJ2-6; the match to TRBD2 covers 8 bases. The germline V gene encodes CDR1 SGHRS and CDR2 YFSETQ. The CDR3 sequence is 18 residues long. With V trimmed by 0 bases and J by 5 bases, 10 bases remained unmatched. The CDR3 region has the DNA TGCGCCAGCAGCTTGGTCCCAGCGGGAGAAGGCTGGGCCAACGTCCTGACTTTC. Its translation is CASSLVPAGEGWANVLTF.

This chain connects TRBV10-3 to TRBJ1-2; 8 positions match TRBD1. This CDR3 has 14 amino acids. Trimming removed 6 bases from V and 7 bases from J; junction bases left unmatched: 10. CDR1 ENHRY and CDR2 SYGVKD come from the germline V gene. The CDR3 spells CAIRPTGDGSGYTF. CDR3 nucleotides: TGTGCCATCAGGCCGACAGGGGATGGGTCTGGCTACACCTTC.

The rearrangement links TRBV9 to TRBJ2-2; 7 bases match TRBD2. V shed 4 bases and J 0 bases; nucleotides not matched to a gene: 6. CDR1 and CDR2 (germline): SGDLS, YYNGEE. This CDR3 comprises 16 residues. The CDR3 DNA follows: TGTGCCAGCAGCTCGGTGGGGGGGACGAACACCGGGGAGCTGTTTTTT. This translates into CASSSVGGTNTGELFF.

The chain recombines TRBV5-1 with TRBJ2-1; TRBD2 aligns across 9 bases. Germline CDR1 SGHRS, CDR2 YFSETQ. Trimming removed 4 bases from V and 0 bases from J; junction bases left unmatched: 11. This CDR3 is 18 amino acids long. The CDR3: CASSPLGLAGSSYNEQFF. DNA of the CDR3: TGCGCCAGCAGCCCCCTTGGGCTAGCGGGGAGCTCCTACAATGAGCAGTTCTTC.

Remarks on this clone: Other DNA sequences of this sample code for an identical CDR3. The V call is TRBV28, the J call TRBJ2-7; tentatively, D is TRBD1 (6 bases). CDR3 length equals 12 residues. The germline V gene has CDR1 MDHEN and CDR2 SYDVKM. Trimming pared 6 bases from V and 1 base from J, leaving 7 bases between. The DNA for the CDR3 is TGTGCCAGCAGCAGGGGTTCCTACGAGCAGTACTTC. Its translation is CASSRGSYEQYF.

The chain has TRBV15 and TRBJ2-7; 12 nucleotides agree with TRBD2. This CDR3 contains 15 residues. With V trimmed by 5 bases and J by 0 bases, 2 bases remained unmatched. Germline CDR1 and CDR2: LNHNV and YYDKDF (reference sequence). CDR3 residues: CATSRLAGDSYEQYF. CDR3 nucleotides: TGTGCCACCAGCCGACTAGCGGGAGACTCCTACGAGCAGTACTTC.

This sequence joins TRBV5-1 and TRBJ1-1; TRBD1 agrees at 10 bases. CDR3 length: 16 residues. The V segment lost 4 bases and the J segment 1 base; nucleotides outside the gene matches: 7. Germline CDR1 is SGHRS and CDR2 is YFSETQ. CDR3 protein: CASSPGQGEANTEAFF. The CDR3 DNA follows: TGCGCCAGCAGCCCAGGACAGGGGGAAGCGAACACTGAAGCTTTCTTT.

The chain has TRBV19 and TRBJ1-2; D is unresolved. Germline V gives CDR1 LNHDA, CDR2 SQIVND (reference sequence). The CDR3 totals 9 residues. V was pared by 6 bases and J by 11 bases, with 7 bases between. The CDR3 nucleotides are TGTGCCAGTAGCCCCCCATACACCTTC. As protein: CASSPPYTF.

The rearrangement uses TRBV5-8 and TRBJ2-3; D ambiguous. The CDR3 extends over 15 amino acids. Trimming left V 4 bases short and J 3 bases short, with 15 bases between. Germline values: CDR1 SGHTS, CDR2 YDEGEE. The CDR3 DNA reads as TGTGCCAGCAGCCCCCCGGCAGGTCAGACAGATACGCAGTATTTT. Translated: CASSPPAGQTDTQYF.

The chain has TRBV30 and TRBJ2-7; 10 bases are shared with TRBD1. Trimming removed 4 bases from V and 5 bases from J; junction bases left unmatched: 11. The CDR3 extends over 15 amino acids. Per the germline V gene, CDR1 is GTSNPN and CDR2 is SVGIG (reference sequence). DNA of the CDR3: TGTGCCTGGACCATTGGGACAGGGGCCGTTCACGAGCAGTACTTC. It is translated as CAWTIGTGAVHEQYF. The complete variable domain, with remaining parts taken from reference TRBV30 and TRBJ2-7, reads SQTIHQWPATLVQPVGSPLSLECTVEGTSNPNLYWYRQAAGRGLQLLFYSVGIGQISSEVPQNLSASRPQDRQFILSSKKLLLSDSGFYLCAWTIGTGAVHEQYFGPGTRLTVT.

The CDR3 DNA reads as TGTGCCAGCAGTCCGCGACTAGCGGGAGAAGAGACCCAGTACTTC. Its translation: CASSPRLAGEETQYF. V usage is TRBV28 and J usage is TRBJ2-5; 12 bases are a match to TRBD2. Unmatched junction bases numbered 4, after V lost 5 bases and J lost 3 bases. Germline CDR1 MDHEN, CDR2 SYDVKM. The CDR3 loop spans 15 amino acids.

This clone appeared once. CDR3 nucleotide sequence: TGCACCAGCAGCCAAGTTTCAGGCCGGGACAGGGGATACCCCGTAATGAACACTGAAGCTTTCTTT. It encodes CTSSQVSGRDRGYPVMNTEAFF. This chain connects TRBV1 to TRBJ1-1; no DNA check was done on the table's D call, TRBD1. TRBV1 counts as a pseudogene. The CDR3 contains 22 residues.

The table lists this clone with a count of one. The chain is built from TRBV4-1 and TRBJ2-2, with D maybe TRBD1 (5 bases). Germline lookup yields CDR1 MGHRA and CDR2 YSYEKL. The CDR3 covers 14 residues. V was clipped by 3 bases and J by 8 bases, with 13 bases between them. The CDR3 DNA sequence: TGCGCCAGCAGCCAGCAGGGTGGTGATGGGGAGCTGTTTTTT. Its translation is CASSQQGGDGELFF.

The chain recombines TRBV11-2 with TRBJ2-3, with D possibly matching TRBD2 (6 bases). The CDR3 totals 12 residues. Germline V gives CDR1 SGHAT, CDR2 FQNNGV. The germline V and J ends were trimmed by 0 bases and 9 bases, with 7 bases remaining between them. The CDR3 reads CASSLETSTQYF. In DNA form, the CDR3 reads TGTGCCAGCAGCTTAGAAACTAGCACGCAGTATTTT.

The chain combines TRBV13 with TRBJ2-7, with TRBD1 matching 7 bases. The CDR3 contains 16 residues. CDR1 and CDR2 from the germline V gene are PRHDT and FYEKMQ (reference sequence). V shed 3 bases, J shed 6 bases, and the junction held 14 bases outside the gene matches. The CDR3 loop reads CASSLGSMGQRIEQYF. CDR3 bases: TGTGCCAGCAGCTTGGGTAGTATGGGACAGCGGATCGAGCAGTACTTC. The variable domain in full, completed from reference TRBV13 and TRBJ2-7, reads AAGVIQSPRHLIKEKRETATLKCYPIPRHDTVYWYQQGPGQDPQFLISFYEKMQSDKGSIPDRFSAQQFSDYHSELNMSSLELGDSALYFCASSLGSMGQRIEQYFGPGTRLTVT.

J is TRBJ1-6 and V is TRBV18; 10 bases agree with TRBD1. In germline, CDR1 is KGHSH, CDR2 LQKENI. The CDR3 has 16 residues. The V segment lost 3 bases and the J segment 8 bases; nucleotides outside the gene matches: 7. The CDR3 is CASSPERQGAHSPLHF. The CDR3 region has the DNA TGTGCCAGCTCACCTGAACGACAGGGGGCCCATTCACCCCTCCACTTT.

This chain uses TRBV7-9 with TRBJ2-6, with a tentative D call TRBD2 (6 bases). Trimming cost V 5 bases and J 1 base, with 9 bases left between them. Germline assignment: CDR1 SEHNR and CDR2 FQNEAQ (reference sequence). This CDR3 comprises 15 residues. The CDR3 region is CASSHGGSGANVLTF. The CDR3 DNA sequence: TGTGCCAGCAGCCACGGGGGTTCTGGGGCCAACGTCCTGACTTTC.